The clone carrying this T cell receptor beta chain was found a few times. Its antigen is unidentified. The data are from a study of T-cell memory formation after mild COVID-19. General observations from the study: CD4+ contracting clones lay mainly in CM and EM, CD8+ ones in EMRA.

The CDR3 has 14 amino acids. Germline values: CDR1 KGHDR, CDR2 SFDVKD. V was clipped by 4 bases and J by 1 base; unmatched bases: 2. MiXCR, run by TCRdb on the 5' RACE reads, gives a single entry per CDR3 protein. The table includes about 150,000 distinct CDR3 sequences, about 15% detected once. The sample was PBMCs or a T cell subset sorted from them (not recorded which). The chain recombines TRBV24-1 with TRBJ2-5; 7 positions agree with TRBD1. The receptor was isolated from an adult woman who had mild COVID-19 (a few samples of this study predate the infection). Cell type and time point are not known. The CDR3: CATSDRGSQETQYF. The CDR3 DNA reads TGTGCCACCAGTGACAGGGGGTCCCAAGAGACCCAGTACTTC.